Listed below are T cell receptor beta chains from one sample, sequenced in a study of blood T cell repertoires in COVID-19. The repertoire was sequenced with immunoSEQ multiplex PCR; TCRdb's copy has only in-frame clones and lacks some. The sample contains about 200,000 clones, 88% of which appear only once. Specimen: peripheral blood. These receptor sequences come from a man aged 18 to 30 with active or convalescent COVID-19. Each CDR3 is given with its conserved first and last residue. D genes are given only for firm matches. The size field is filled for only some rows; it gives once, few, many or a size class.

- | TRBJ1-4 | TRBV11-2 | - | TGTGCCAGCAGCTTAGGATCCTGGGGCGGCTTAAAACTGTTTTTT | CASSLGSWGGLKLFF
TRBD1 | TRBJ2-7 | TRBV7-2 | - | TGTGCCAGCAGCTTCCTAGACAGGGGGATTTCCGAGCAGTACTTC | CASSFLDRGISEQYF
- | TRBJ2-7 | TRBV11-1 | - | TGTGCCAGCAGCTTAGGTCCGGGAGAGACCTACGAGCAGTACTTC | CASSLGPGETYEQYF
TRBD1 | TRBJ1-1 | TRBV6-5 | - | TGTGCCAGCAGTTGGGACAGGGAATCAGAAGCTTTCTTT | CASSWDRESEAFF
- | TRBJ2-7 | TRBV11-2 | - | TGTGCCAGCAGCTTAGATCAAGTACAGGGCTACGAGCAGTACTTC | CASSLDQVQGYEQYF
TRBD1 | TRBJ2-2 | TRBV5-1 | few | TGCGCCAGCAAACCAGGGGGCTCAAACACCGGGGAGCTGTTTTTT | CASKPGGSNTGELFF
TRBD2 | TRBJ2-3 | TRBV27 | - | TGTGCCAGCAGCTTATTGACTAGCGGGATTGCCGATACGCAGTATTTT | CASSLLTSGIADTQYF
- | TRBJ1-3 | TRBV4-3 | - | TGCGCCAGCAGCCAAGTCTACGGAAACACCATATATTTT | CASSQVYGNTIYF
TRBD2 | TRBJ2-5 | TRBV10-3 | - | TGTGCCATCAGTGAGTCGGGACTAGCGGGACAAGAGACCCAGTACTTC | CAISESGLAGQETQYF
TRBD1 | TRBJ2-1 | TRBV5-1 | - | TGCGCCAGCAGCGAGACAGGGGACCTGGTCGATGAGCAGTTCTTC | CASSETGDLVDEQFF
TRBD1 | TRBJ1-1 | TRBV5-1 | - | TGCGCCAGCAGCTTACAGGGGGCGGTCACTGAAGCTTTCTTT | CASSLQGAVTEAFF
TRBD2 | TRBJ2-2 | TRBV13 | few | TGTGCCAGCAGCCCTAGCGGGGGGCTCGGGGAGCTGTTTTTT | CASSPSGGLGELFF
- | TRBJ2-7 | TRBV24-1 | - | TGTGCCACCAGTGATGCGAGCTCCTACGAGCAGTACTTC | CATSDASSYEQYF
TRBD1 | TRBJ1-3 | TRBV27 | few | TGTGCCACCCTACCGGGGGACAGTCCGTGCCCCTCTGGAAACACCATATATTTT | CATLPGDSPCPSGNTIYF
TRBD1 | TRBJ1-3 | TRBV7-9 | - | TGTGCCAGCAGCATCGGACAGGGGCTCGGAAACACCATATATTTT | CASSIGQGLGNTIYF
- | TRBJ2-3 | TRBV20-1 | - | TGCAGTGCTACTAGGGGAGATACGCAGTATTTT | CSATRGDTQYF
- | TRBJ2-5 | TRBV4-2 | once | TGTGCCAGCAGCCAAGATAATCGGGGGGAGACCCAGTACTTC | CASSQDNRGETQYF
TRBD1 | TRBJ1-2 | TRBV19 | - | TGTGCCAGTAGTATACCAGGGGGGACAGTGGACTCTAACTATGGCTACACCTTC | CASSIPGGTVDSNYGYTF
- | TRBJ1-5 | TRBV4-2 | - | TGTGCCAGCAGCCAAGGCGGGCGTTCTGAGCCCCAGCATTTT | CASSQGGRSEPQHF
- | TRBJ1-1 | TRBV11-3 | once | TGTGCCAGCAGCTTAGTGAAGACGGGGAACACTGAAGCTTTCTTT | CASSLVKTGNTEAFF
- | TRBJ1-5 | TRBV6-5 | - | TGTGCCAGCCTTCCCCGACAGATCAATCAGCCCCAGCATTTT | CASLPRQINQPQHF
TRBD1 | TRBJ1-3 | TRBV5-6 | - | TGTGCCAGCAGCACGACAGGGGGACCTGGAAACACCATATATTTT | CASSTTGGPGNTIYF
TRBD1 | TRBJ1-2 | TRBV18 | - | TGTGCCAGCTCACCAGACAGGGGCTATGGCTACACCTTC | CASSPDRGYGYTF
TRBD1 | TRBJ1-2 | TRBV27 | - | TGTGCCAGCAGTCCACGGGACAGGGACTATGGCTACACCTTC | CASSPRDRDYGYTF
TRBD1 | TRBJ1-6 | TRBV5-1 | - | TGCGCCAGCAGCCTCGGGACAGTAATGTCACCCCTCCACTTT | CASSLGTVMSPLHF
TRBD2 | TRBJ2-7 | TRBV5-4 | - | TGTGCCAGCAGCGCTAGCGGAGCGCCCTACGAGCAGTACTTC | CASSASGAPYEQYF
- | TRBJ1-1 | TRBV19 | once | TGTGCCAGTAGTAGGTTATTGCCGGGTGAAGCTTTCTTT | CASSRLLPGEAFF
TRBD1 | TRBJ1-2 | TRBV20-1 | - | TGCAGTGCTAGTGCACCGGGACAGGGAGTACAGAACTATGGCTACACCTTC | CSASAPGQGVQNYGYTF
- | TRBJ1-2 | TRBV5-1 | - | TGCGCCAGCAGCTTGGCCACCGCGACTGTAAATGGCTACACCTTC | CASSLATATVNGYTF
TRBD1 | TRBJ1-2 | TRBV4-1 | - | TGCGCCAGCAGCCAAGGGACAGGGGCCTATGGCTACACCTTC | CASSQGTGAYGYTF
TRBD1 | TRBJ1-1 | TRBV19 | - | TGTGCCAGTAGAGCCTTTAGGGGGCCGAACACTGAAGCTTTCTTT | CASRAFRGPNTEAFF
TRBD1 | TRBJ2-7 | TRBV30 | - | TGTGCCTGGGACAGGGGAGAGTACGAGCAGTACTTC | CAWDRGEYEQYF
- | TRBJ2-2 | TRBV18 | - | TGTGCCAGCTCACCACCGACAGGATTCGGAACCGGGGAGCTGTTTTTT | CASSPPTGFGTGELFF
- | TRBJ2-5 | TRBV7-2 | - | TGTGCCAGCAGCCATGGGCCCCTGGGGGCAGAAACCCAGTACTTC | CASSHGPLGAETQYF
TRBD2 | TRBJ2-1 | TRBV5-1 | once | TGCGCCAGCAGCTCCATAGCGGGAGACGTAAATGAGCAGTTCTTC | CASSSIAGDVNEQFF
TRBD2 | TRBJ2-1 | TRBV6-2/TRBV6-3 | - | TGTGCCAGCAGTCTAGCGGGAGGGCCTGGGGATGAGCAGTTCTTC | CASSLAGGPGDEQFF
- | TRBJ1-1 | TRBV5-6 | - | TGTGCCAGCAATAGGATGTGGGGCGGTGTAGTTTTACCTTTCTTT | CASNRMWGGVVLPFF
- | TRBJ1-1 | TRBV7-9 | - | TGTGCCAGCAGCTTAGGGGCCCAGGAGAACACTGAAGCTTTCTTT | CASSLGAQENTEAFF
- | TRBJ2-7 | TRBV7-2 | - | TGTGCCAGCAGCTTAGACCCTTGGGGCCGTGCCGGTCGGGAGCAGTACTTC | CASSLDPWGRAGREQYF
- | TRBJ2-5 | TRBV5-6 | few | TGTGCCAGCAGCCCACCAAGACAGTACCAAGAGACCCAGTACTTC | CASSPPRQYQETQYF
TRBD2 | TRBJ2-1 | TRBV5-5 | - | TGTGCCAGCAGCTTCGGACTAGCGGGGAACTACAATGAGCAGTTCTTC | CASSFGLAGNYNEQFF
- | TRBJ2-1 | TRBV19 | - | TGTGCCAGTAGTGGGGGGAATGAGCAGTTCTTC | CASSGGNEQFF
- | TRBJ1-2 | TRBV5-6 | - | TGTGCCAGCAGCTTGGAGCTCCAGGGCCCACCCGAAGATGGCTACACCTTC | CASSLELQGPPEDGYTF
TRBD1 | TRBJ1-2 | TRBV6-4 | once | TGTGCCAGCACCCCGAACAAACAGGGGGACTATGGCTACACCTTC | CASTPNKQGDYGYTF
- | TRBJ2-5 | TRBV19 | - | TGTGCCAGTAGTAGTGGGCGGACCCAGTACTTC | CASSSGRTQYF
TRBD1 | TRBJ1-4 | TRBV5-1 | - | TGCGCCAGCAGCAGGGGACAGGAGCCAGCAACTAATGAAAAACTGTTTTTT | CASSRGQEPATNEKLFF
- | TRBJ1-1 | TRBV5-1 | - | TGCGCCAGCAGCTGGGGGATGTGGGGGAGGAAGAACACTGAAGCTTTCTTT | CASSWGMWGRKNTEAFF
TRBD2 | TRBJ2-3 | TRBV5-1 | - | TGCGCCAGCAGCTCGGGGACTAGCGGGGGGACTAGCACAGATACGCAGTATTTT | CASSSGTSGGTSTDTQYF
TRBD2 | TRBJ2-5 | TRBV3-1/TRBV3-2 | few | TGTGCCAGCAGCCAAGGTGGACTAGCGGGAGCTATGGTCCAGTACTTC | CASSQGGLAGAMVQYF
- | TRBJ2-7 | TRBV10-3 | - | TGTGCCATCAGTGAGTCCGCAGCGGGTGCCTCCGAGCAGTACTTC | CAISESAAGASEQYF
- | TRBJ2-3 | TRBV3-1/TRBV3-2 | - | TGTGCCAGCAGTCAAGGATCACAACTAGCTTCCGATACGCAGTATTTT | CASSQGSQLASDTQYF
- | TRBJ1-4 | TRBV6-6 | - | TGTGCCAGCACCTCGACGGGGAATGAAAAACTGTTTTTT | CASTSTGNEKLFF
- | TRBJ1-2 | TRBV2 | - | TGTGCCAGCAGTGAAGCCCGGTATGGCTACACCTTC | CASSEARYGYTF